The clone carrying this T cell receptor beta chain was seen a few times. The data were obtained in a study of T cells in localized non-small cell lung cancer. Repertoires were generated with immunoSEQ multiplex PCR, while TCRdb's copy carries only in-frame clones and drops some. The sample has about 1,200 clones, roughly 15% seen once. Trimming removed 4 bases at V and 1 base at J, with 10 bases between. This CDR3 region has 14 residues. The germline V gene encodes CDR1 LNHDA and CDR2 SQIVND (reference sequence). The TCR was taken from a male donor older than 55 with stage I lung adenocarcinoma. The chain joins TRBV19 to TRBJ1-1; D remains ambiguous. The input for sequencing was normal lung tissue next to the tumor, taken before any cancer treatment. In DNA, the CDR3 is TGTGCCAGTAGTACCGGACCGCGGAACACTGAAGCTTTCTTT. Its translation is CASSTGPRNTEAFF.